The next 32 T cell receptor beta chains were all read from a single sample in a study of blood T cells in healthy people across ages. A J-beta primer mix and a sample-barcoded 5' primer were used in a second PCR of about 7 to 12 cycles. In TCRdb, the 5' RACE reads were re-called with MiXCR into one record per CDR3 protein. The sample lists 550,000 to 600,000 distinct CDR3 sequences, 27% occurring once. Sequences were obtained from blood. Receptor source: a woman aged 70-85 years in good health.

V is TRBV12-3 or TRBV12-4 and J is TRBJ1-1; 7 nucleotides align to TRBD1. The ends lost 5 bases at V and 1 base at J; junction bases unmatched: 7. The CDR3 loop spans 15 amino acids. The CDR3, as DNA: TGTGCCAGCAGTGACGAAAACAGGGGGAACACTGAAGCTTTCTTT. Residues: CASSDENRGNTEAFF.

This chain joins TRBV18 and TRBJ2-5; tentative D call: TRBD1 (5 bases). The V end lost 3 bases, the J end lost 0 bases, and 14 bases lay between the germline ends. Germline values: CDR1 KGHSH, CDR2 LQKENI. The CDR3 has 16 residues. In DNA, the CDR3 is TGTGCCAGCTCACCGGGATTAGGGGTGAACCAAGAGACCCAGTACTTC. Protein sequence: CASSPGLGVNQETQYF.

This clonotype was detected only a few times. The rearrangement joins TRBV6-6 to TRBJ1-5, with D perhaps TRBD1 (5 bases). Per the germline V gene, CDR1 is MNHNY and CDR2 is SVGAGI (reference sequence). The length of the CDR3 is 16 residues. V was pared by 5 bases and J by 1 base, with 15 bases between. As DNA, the CDR3 is TGTGCCAGCAGTCGCGGGATAGAGGGGAGCAATCAGCCCCAGCATTTT. Its translation: CASSRGIEGSNQPQHF.

The DNA of the CDR3 is TGTGCCATCGGGGGGTCTAACTATGGCTACACCTTC. Translation gives CAIGGSNYGYTF. The chain is built from TRBV10-3 and TRBJ1-2; D perhaps matches TRBD1 (5 bases). CDR3 size: 12 residues. V was pared by 8 bases and J by 0 bases, with 7 bases between. Per germline, CDR1 ENHRY and CDR2 SYGVKD.

Details on this clonotype: An end of the junction differs from the germline gene, which may be a read error. V and J are TRBV10-3 and TRBJ1-2, with 8 positions matching TRBD1. Germline V lookup: CDR1 ENHRY, CDR2 SYGVKD. The CDR3 length is 13 residues. The CDR3 spells CAISEADRDGHTF. For the CDR3, the DNA is TGTGCCATCAGTGAGGCGGACAGGGATGGCCACACCTTC.

The rearrangement uses TRBV7-9 and TRBJ2-2, with 10 nucleotides matching TRBD1. The CDR3 has 17 amino acids. Germline CDR1 SEHNR, CDR2 FQNEAQ (reference sequence). The V segment lost 5 bases and the J segment 1 base; nucleotides outside the gene matches: 7. CDR3 region: CASSHYGQGVNTGELFF. The CDR3 coding sequence is TGTGCCAGCAGCCATTACGGACAGGGGGTGAACACCGGGGAGCTGTTTTTT.

This clonotype was counted between two and nine times. The chain is built from TRBV7-9 and TRBJ1-4; the match to TRBD1 covers 7 bases. Germline CDR1 is SEHNR and CDR2 is FQNEAQ (reference sequence). The CDR3 has 15 residues. J lost 5 bases, V lost 3 bases, and 6 bases had no gene match. CDR3 protein: CASSLEGAPNEKLFF. CDR3 DNA: TGTGCCAGCAGCTTGGAGGGGGCGCCCAATGAAAAACTGTTTTTT.

The chain joins TRBV9 to TRBJ2-4; unclear D gene. From germline, CDR1 is SGDLS and CDR2 YYNGEE. This CDR3 is built from 15 residues. Trimming pared 4 bases from V and 8 bases from J, leaving 19 bases between. CDR3 DNA sequence: TGTGCCAGCAGCTCTCAGGTTACAGTTGGGGACATTCAGTACTTC. It is translated as CASSSQVTVGDIQYF.

V and J are TRBV27 and TRBJ1-2; D may be TRBD1 (6 bases). The CDR3 sequence is 13 residues long. CDR1 and CDR2 from the germline V gene are MNHEY and SMNVEV (reference sequence). V gave up 2 bases and J gave up 7 bases, with 11 bases separating them. The CDR3 reads CASSLRGQGGYTF. The CDR3 DNA is TGTGCCAGCAGTTTACGGGGGCAGGGTGGCTACACCTTC.

The chain joins TRBV20-1 to TRBJ2-2; 10 bases fit TRBD1. Germline V CDR1 and CDR2: DFQATT, SNEGSKA (reference sequence). V shed 1 base and J 5 bases; nucleotides not matched to a gene: 4. This CDR3 has 15 residues. The CDR3 sequence is CSARAPGQGTGELFF. The CDR3 bases are TGCAGTGCTAGAGCCCCGGGACAGGGGACCGGGGAGCTGTTTTTT.

The V and J genes are TRBV5-1 and TRBJ2-5; TRBD2 aligns across 10 bases. From germline, CDR1 is SGHRS and CDR2 YFSETQ. The CDR3 consists of 15 residues. Trimming at V came to 0 bases and at J to 4 bases, leaving 3 bases not matched to a gene. CDR3 sequence (DNA): TGCGCCAGCAGCTTGGCACTAGCGGGGTCAGAGACCCAGTACTTC. Translation gives CASSLALAGSETQYF. The variable domain in full, with the rest retrieved from reference TRBV5-1 and TRBJ2-5, is KAGVTQTPRYLIKTRGQQVTLSCSPISGHRSVSWYQQTPGQGLQFLFEYFSETQRNKGNFPGRFSGRQFSNSRSEMNVSTLELGDSALYLCASSLALAGSETQYFGPGTRLLVL.

This sequence joins TRBV20-1 and TRBJ1-2; D remains unclear. V was pared by 6 bases and J by 4 bases, with 18 bases between. CDR1 is DFQATT, CDR2 SNEGSKA, per germline (reference sequence). The CDR3 covers 14 residues. The CDR3 region is CSASPGNRLYGYTF. CDR3 DNA sequence: TGCAGTGCCAGCCCGGGGAATCGTCTCTATGGCTACACCTTC.

This sequence joins TRBV20-1 and TRBJ1-2, with D possibly being TRBD1 (6 bases). CDR1 is DFQATT, CDR2 SNEGSKA, per germline (reference sequence). The CDR3 is made up of 13 amino acids. V lost 6 bases and J lost 3, with 14 bases in between. The CDR3 spells CSASGDQDYGYTF. Written as DNA, the CDR3 is TGCAGTGCCTCAGGGGATCAGGACTATGGCTACACCTTC.

This clonotype has only a few counts. The chain uses TRBV6-1 and TRBJ2-3, with unresolved D. The CDR3 loop spans 15 amino acids. Deletions cut 4 bases from V and 0 bases from J, with 11 bases between. Germline V CDR1 and CDR2: MNHNS, SASEGT. The CDR3 coding sequence is TGTGCCAGCAGTGTTGTATCAACTAGCACAGATACGCAGTATTTT. Translated, it gives CASSVVSTSTDTQYF.

This clonotype was seen more than once but under ten times. The chain combines TRBV30 with TRBJ2-5; D is unclear. The tail of the sequence fits TRBJ2-1 better, so the J call may be wrong. CDR1 and CDR2 from the germline V gene are GTSNPN and SVGIG (reference sequence). The CDR3 contains 11 residues. CDR3 residues: CAWSVVEEQFF. Here the CDR3 DNA reads TGTGCCTGGAGTGTGGTCGAGGAGCAGTTCTTC.

The chain joins TRBV18 to TRBJ2-3; D might be TRBD1 (5 bases). V lost 2 bases and J lost 3, with 15 bases in between. The CDR3 is made up of 16 amino acids. From germline, CDR1 is KGHSH and CDR2 LQKENI. In nucleotides, the CDR3 is TGTGCCAGCTCACCATTCCCAGGACAAGGAACAGATACGCAGTATTTT. It specifies CASSPFPGQGTDTQYF.

This rearrangement joins TRBV10-3 to TRBJ1-6; D might be TRBD1 (5 bases). The CDR3 runs to 15 residues. Looked up from germline, CDR1 is ENHRY and CDR2 is SYGVKD. Trimming shortened V by 0 bases and J by 15 bases, and 18 bases separated the two germline ends. CDR3 DNA sequence: TGTGCCATCAGTGAGTCGGGCCAGGGTTTGGTCCTCCTCCACTTT. Protein sequence: CAISESGQGLVLLHF.

This clonotype has more than one count but fewer than ten. The chain couples TRBV20-1 to TRBJ1-5; 9 nucleotides align to TRBD1. Unmatched junction bases numbered 4, after V lost 0 bases and J lost 4 bases. This CDR3 comprises 15 residues. Looked up from germline, CDR1 is DFQATT and CDR2 is SNEGSKA (reference sequence). CDR3 loop: CSARDAGTGNQPQHF. The CDR3 bases are TGCAGTGCTAGAGACGCCGGGACAGGGAATCAGCCCCAGCATTTT.

V gene TRBV27 combines with J gene TRBJ2-7, with TRBD1 identical over 9 bases. Germline loops: CDR1 MNHEY, CDR2 SMNVEV (reference sequence). V lost 0 bases, J lost 3 bases, and 3 bases stayed unmatched. This CDR3 comprises 15 residues. DNA for the CDR3: TGTGCCAGCAGTTTATCGGGGACAGGGTACTACGAGCAGTACTTC. Protein sequence: CASSLSGTGYYEQYF.

Only a few counts were recorded for this clonotype. This sequence joins TRBV7-2 and TRBJ2-7; perhaps TRBD2 as D (6 bases). V was cut by 3 bases and J by 6 bases, with 15 bases left in between. Germline CDR1 SGHTA, CDR2 FQGNSA. This CDR3 is 14 amino acids long. As DNA, the CDR3 is TGTGCCAGCAGCTTTGGGGGATGGGGAGGCGAGCAGTACTTC. Its translation is CASSFGGWGGEQYF. Filled out from reference TRBV7-2 and TRBJ2-7, the complete variable domain reads GAGVSQSPSNKVTEKGKDVELRCDPISGHTALYWYRQSLGQGLEFLIYFQGNSAPDKSGLPSDRFSAERTGGSVSTLTIQRTQQEDSAVYLCASSFGGWGGEQYFGPGTRLTVT.

The rearrangement joins TRBV10-3 to TRBJ2-3, with 10 bases aligning to TRBD2. The length of the CDR3 is 15 residues. V lost 6 bases and J lost 0; bases outside the gene matches: 3. In germline, CDR1 is ENHRY, CDR2 SYGVKD. The DNA of the CDR3 is TGTGCCATCAGCCCTAGCGGGGGAAGCACAGATACGCAGTATTTT. This sequence encodes CAISPSGGSTDTQYF.

The chain couples TRBV9 to TRBJ2-1; D possibly corresponds to TRBD2 (6 bases). The CDR3 contains 15 residues. V gave up 4 bases and J gave up 10 bases, with 21 bases separating them. Germline V CDR1 and CDR2: SGDLS, YYNGEE. The CDR3 sequence: CASSSWANGGVEQFF. The CDR3 DNA reads TGTGCCAGCAGCTCTTGGGCTAACGGGGGTGTCGAGCAGTTCTTC.

This clonotype appeared a few times. The gene calls are TRBV18 and TRBJ2-1; D remains unclear. The J call may be wrong; the DNA end is better matched by TRBJ2-5. CDR1 KGHSH and CDR2 LQKENI come from the germline V gene. This CDR3 comprises 12 residues. This CDR3 reads CASSPDQLTQYF. DNA for the CDR3: TGTGCCAGCTCCCCCGATCAGTTGACCCAGTACTTC.

The chain links TRBV6-5 to TRBJ1-5; D perhaps matches TRBD1 (5 bases). From germline, CDR1 is MNHEY and CDR2 SVGAGI. V shed 5 bases and J shed 10 bases, with 12 bases lying between them. This CDR3 has 12 residues. CDR3 sequence reads: CASSTRTSPQHF. CDR3 bases: TGTGCCAGCAGTACCCGGACAAGCCCCCAGCATTTT.

This clonotype was counted between two and nine times. The CDR3 sequence is CASSLAPLAGGLQETQYF. As DNA, the CDR3 is TGTGCCAGCAGCTTAGCTCCTCTAGCGGGGGGACTGCAAGAGACCCAGTACTTC. J is TRBJ2-5 and V is TRBV7-2, with TRBD2 identical over 11 bases. This CDR3 is 18 amino acids long. The germline V gene encodes CDR1 SGHTA and CDR2 FQGNSA. V shed 0 bases and J 2 bases; nucleotides not matched to a gene: 8.

J is TRBJ2-5 and V is TRBV5-1, with D possibly being TRBD1 (6 bases). With 5 bases removed from V and 4 bases from J, the gap between germline ends came to 15 bases. This CDR3 contains 14 residues. The V gene's germline CDR1 is SGHRS and CDR2 YFSETQ. The CDR3 loop is CASRLRQVVETQYF. The DNA of the CDR3 is TGCGCCAGCAGACTTAGACAGGTAGTAGAGACCCAGTACTTC.

This clonotype has only a few counts. This chain links TRBV5-1 with TRBJ1-6, with D possibly being TRBD1 (6 bases). The CDR3 runs to 15 residues. V lost 4 bases to trimming and J lost 8 bases, with 16 bases between them. Germline V gives CDR1 SGHRS, CDR2 YFSETQ. The CDR3 spells CASSRRGEGDSPLHF. CDR3 bases: TGCGCCAGCAGCCGGAGGGGGGAAGGGGATTCACCCCTCCACTTT.

The chain employs TRBV6-2 or TRBV6-3 and TRBJ1-2; no clear D. This CDR3 has 11 residues. Germline V gene data show CDR1 as MNHEY and CDR2 as SVGEGT. Trimming removed 2 bases from V and 9 bases from J, with 7 bases in between. CDR3 loop: CASSYGWSYTF. CDR3 DNA: TGTGCCAGCAGTTACGGGTGGAGCTACACCTTC.

This chain uses TRBV5-1 with TRBJ2-1, with TRBD1 matching 7 bases. The trim removed 6 bases at V and 7 bases at J, leaving 10 bases unmatched. This CDR3 is 14 amino acids long. CDR1 is SGHRS, CDR2 YFSETQ, per germline. The CDR3 region is CASTEQGWRNEQFF. The CDR3 DNA follows: TGCGCCAGCACCGAACAGGGGTGGAGGAATGAGCAGTTCTTC.

This chain connects TRBV5-8 to TRBJ2-5; a possible D gene is TRBD1 (5 bases). The CDR3 is 15 amino acids. CDR1 SGHTS and CDR2 YDEGEE come from the germline V gene. Trimming stripped 4 bases from V and 5 bases from J, with 18 bases between. The CDR3 loop reads CASSHKRQGFETQYF. As DNA, the CDR3 is TGTGCCAGCAGCCATAAACGGCAGGGATTTGAGACCCAGTACTTC.

This clonotype was counted ten times or more. The V gene is TRBV6-2 or TRBV6-3, the J gene TRBJ2-1; D ambiguous. CDR1 and CDR2 (germline): MNHEY, SVGEGT. The CDR3 totals 15 residues. Trimming took off 0 bases at V and 12 bases at J, with 18 bases between the two ends. CDR3 in DNA: TGTGCCAGCAGTTACTCCACATTCGTAAGTCTTGGGCAGTTCTTC. It is translated as CASSYSTFVSLGQFF.

The chain employs TRBV6-2 or TRBV6-3 and TRBJ2-2; D uncertain. This CDR3 spans 12 amino acids. Germline CDR1 and CDR2: MNHEY and SVGEGT. V dropped 6 bases and J dropped 4 bases, with 6 bases sitting between them. The CDR3 region has the DNA TGTGCCAGCAGGCCTATCACCGGGGAGCTGTTTTTT. Translation gives CASRPITGELFF.